Shown below are 13 T cell receptor beta chains from a single sample sequenced in a study of early T cells in non-severe SARS-CoV-2 infection. A single record per CDR3 protein comes from TCRdb applying MiXCR to the 5' RACE reads. The repertoire has roughly 50,000 distinct CDR3 sequences, 6.2% of them found once; the top ten carry around 7%. The material was whole blood, obtained at baseline. The receptors originated from an adult who was a healthcare worker with PCR-confirmed SARS-CoV-2 infection or an uninfected control (not recorded which).

The table lists this clonotype with many counts. This sequence joins TRBV5-1 and TRBJ2-1; 8 positions match TRBD2. Trimming removed 5 bases from V and 5 bases from J; junction bases left unmatched: 9. The CDR3 covers 15 residues. From germline, CDR1 is SGHRS and CDR2 YFSETQ. The CDR3 reads CASRLSGTGHNEQFF. The CDR3, as DNA: TGCGCCAGCAGACTTAGCGGGACCGGCCACAATGAGCAGTTCTTC.

This clonotype has a count of ten or more. The CDR3 reads CASSRQSSTDTQYF. For the CDR3, the DNA is TGTGCCAGCAGTAGACAGTCTAGCACAGATACGCAGTATTTT. The rearrangement links TRBV5-5 to TRBJ2-3; D may be TRBD1 (5 bases). The germline CDR1 and CDR2 sequences are SGHKS and YYEKEE (reference sequence). The ends were cut back, 5 bases at V and 0 bases at J, with 10 bases in the middle. The CDR3 is made up of 14 amino acids.

At least ten counts were recorded for this clonotype. The V gene is TRBV6-7, the J gene TRBJ1-2; D is ambiguous. TRBV6-7 is an ORF for which the function is uncertain. The V and J ends lost 4 bases and 1 base respectively, with 10 bases between them. The CDR3 consists of 14 residues. This chain's CDR3 is CASSSQEFNYGYTF. CDR3 sequence (DNA): TGTGCCAGCAGTTCGCAGGAGTTTAACTATGGCTACACCTTC.

The V call is TRBV19, the J call TRBJ1-5; D ambiguous. This CDR3 is built from 14 residues. Deletions cut 6 bases from V and 6 bases from J, with 15 bases between. From germline, CDR1 is LNHDA and CDR2 SQIVND (reference sequence). CDR3 nucleotide sequence: TGTGCCAGTAGCCTAACGGGGAGTAGTCAGCCCCAGCATTTT. Amino acid sequence: CASSLTGSSQPQHF.

This clonotype has more than one count but fewer than ten. This chain uses TRBV7-9 with TRBJ1-2; 9 positions agree with TRBD1. Germline CDR1 SEHNR, CDR2 FQNEAQ (reference sequence). Trimming cost V 5 bases and J 6 bases; bases outside gene matches: 7. The CDR3 sequence is 14 residues long. DNA of the CDR3: TGTGCCAGCAGCCTGTGGACAGGGGAGGATGGCTACACCTTC. Translation gives CASSLWTGEDGYTF.

This clonotype was observed many times. The genes are TRBV7-9 and TRBJ1-6, with 7 bases matching TRBD1. This CDR3 is built from 15 residues. Germline V lookup: CDR1 SEHNR, CDR2 FQNEAQ (reference sequence). V lost 5 bases, J lost 7 bases, and 8 bases stayed unmatched. CDR3 sequence (DNA): TGTGCCAGCAGCCCCCCCGGGACAGCAAATTCACCCCTCCACTTT. Protein: CASSPPGTANSPLHF.

The rearrangement joins TRBV9 to TRBJ1-1; 7 nucleotides match TRBD1. V shed 4 bases and J 1 base; nucleotides not matched to a gene: 7. From germline, CDR1 is SGDLS and CDR2 YYNGEE. The CDR3 consists of 15 residues. CDR3 amino acids: CASSSHPGGNTEAFF. The CDR3 coding sequence is TGTGCCAGCAGCTCCCACCCAGGGGGGAACACTGAAGCTTTCTTT.

This clonotype was observed a few times. No conserved phenylalanine or tryptophan is present at the end of the CDR3, so a read error is the likely explanation. This chain joins TRBV9 and TRBJ1-4; no firm D call. CDR1 is SGDLS and CDR2 is YYNGEE in the germline V gene. V gave up 4 bases and J gave up 2 bases, with 9 bases separating them. The CDR3 loop spans 14 amino acids. Here the CDR3 DNA reads TGTGCCAGCAGCCCCCAAGGGACTAATGAAAAACTGTTTTCT. It translates to CASSPQGTNEKLFS.

At least ten counts were recorded for this clonotype. The chain is built from TRBV5-6 and TRBJ2-7; 8 nucleotides line up with TRBD2. This CDR3 is built from 17 residues. Germline CDR1 and CDR2: SGHDT and YYEEEE. The junction had 11 bases not matched to a gene; V was cut back by 2 bases and J by 1 base. The CDR3 spells CASSFYVLREASYEQYF. The CDR3 DNA sequence: TGTGCCAGCAGCTTTTATGTTCTGCGGGAGGCGTCCTACGAGCAGTACTTC.

This rearrangement joins TRBV29-1 to TRBJ2-3, with D perhaps TRBD1 or TRBD2 (6 bases each). V dropped 5 bases and J dropped 8 bases, with 11 bases sitting between them. Germline V gives CDR1 SQVTM, CDR2 ANQGSEA. This CDR3 has 11 amino acids. The CDR3 spells CSVSEGGTQYF. The DNA of the CDR3 is TGCAGCGTTTCTGAGGGGGGTACGCAGTATTTT.

In its sample, this clonotype was seen many times. The rearrangement links TRBV5-1 to TRBJ1-3; D not certain. V dropped 1 base and J dropped 0 bases, with 8 bases sitting between them. Germline lookup yields CDR1 SGHRS and CDR2 YFSETQ. The CDR3 sequence is 15 residues long. CDR3: CASSLRTGSGNTIYF. CDR3 coding DNA: TGCGCCAGCAGCTTGAGGACGGGCTCTGGAAACACCATATATTTT.

This clonotype was observed a handful of times. V gene TRBV5-4 combines with J gene TRBJ1-1, with D possibly TRBD1 on 5 matching bases. The CDR3 loop spans 15 amino acids. Germline CDR1 reads SGHNT; CDR2 reads YYREEE (reference sequence). V was cut by 0 bases and J by 4 bases, with 13 bases left in between. CDR3 bases: TGTGCCAGCAGCTTGGCTCGGGGCGGCGGCACTGAAGCTTTCTTT. This codes for CASSLARGGGTEAFF.

This clonotype was picked up a small number of times. The chain couples TRBV24-1 to TRBJ2-5; TRBD2 is a possible D gene (6 bases). The CDR3 length is 15 residues. The ends were cut back, 3 bases at V and 5 bases at J, with 15 bases in the middle. CDR1 and CDR2 from the germline V gene are KGHDR and SFDVKD. The CDR3 protein is CATSDGGVGAETQYF. In nucleotides, the CDR3 is TGTGCCACCAGTGATGGCGGGGTAGGGGCGGAGACCCAGTACTTC.